This is a list of T cell receptor beta chains from one sample in a study of human T cells and chemical hapten exposure. MiXCR, run by TCRdb on the RACE reads, gives a single entry per CDR3 protein. The data contain some 71,000 distinct CDR3 sequences, around 10% of them singletons. The starting material was whole blood, obtained in connection with sensitization to the hapten diphenylcyclopropenone (DPC). The receptors stem from a woman aged 45-65 years with alopecia areata. Some clones in this sample may be carry-over from other donors' samples. The CDR3 runs from the conserved cysteine through the conserved F or W. The D gene is left open where the match is weak. Clone sizes are given selectively: once, few, many, or a class where the clone is expanded.

d_gene: TRBD1
v_gene: TRBV11-2
j_gene: TRBJ1-1
abundance: many
CDR3aa: CASSFGQGVRSTEAFF
CDR3nt: TGTGCCAGCAGCTTCGGACAGGGAGTAAGGAGTACTGAAGCTTTCTTT

d_gene: -
v_gene: TRBV3-1
j_gene: TRBJ1-1
abundance: many
CDR3aa: CASSVNTMNTEAFF
CDR3nt: TGTGCCAGCAGCGTTAATACCATGAACACTGAAGCTTTCTTT

d_gene: -
v_gene: TRBV29-1
j_gene: TRBJ2-7
abundance: many
CDR3aa: CSVTRMSAGGRSSYEQYF
CDR3nt: TGCAGCGTCACCCGAATGAGCGCGGGCGGAAGAAGCTCCTACGAGCAGTACTTC

d_gene: -
v_gene: TRBV6-4
j_gene: TRBJ2-1
abundance: -
CDR3aa: CASSEGSAGNEQFF
CDR3nt: TGTGCCAGCAGTGAGGGGTCCGCAGGGAATGAGCAGTTCTTC

d_gene: TRBD2
v_gene: TRBV14
j_gene: TRBJ2-3
abundance: -
CDR3aa: CASSRVGLAGILSTDTQYF
CDR3nt: TGTGCCAGCAGCCGAGTCGGACTAGCGGGGATCCTTAGCACAGATACGCAGTATTTT

d_gene: -
v_gene: TRBV11-2
j_gene: TRBJ2-3
abundance: few
CDR3aa: CASSSSGDTQYF
CDR3nt: TGTGCCAGCAGCTCGAGTGGGGATACGCAGTATTTT

d_gene: -
v_gene: TRBV28
j_gene: TRBJ1-1
abundance: few
CDR3aa: CASSSPPTEAFF
CDR3nt: TGTGCCAGCAGTTCCCCCCCAACTGAAGCTTTCTTT

d_gene: -
v_gene: TRBV7-9
j_gene: TRBJ2-1
abundance: -
CDR3aa: CASSSWDSIEQFF
CDR3nt: TGTGCCAGCAGCTCCTGGGACTCGATTGAGCAGTTCTTC

d_gene: -
v_gene: TRBV18
j_gene: TRBJ1-5
abundance: many
CDR3aa: CASSQDSTTIPQHF
CDR3nt: TGTGCCAGCTCACAGGACAGTACCACGATACCCCAGCATTTT

d_gene: -
v_gene: TRBV29-1
j_gene: TRBJ2-5
abundance: -
CDR3aa: CSTSSGGMTQYF
CDR3nt: TGCAGCACTTCTTCCGGGGGAATGACCCAGTACTTC

d_gene: -
v_gene: TRBV11-2
j_gene: TRBJ2-2
abundance: many
CDR3aa: CASSLGPYRNTGELFF
CDR3nt: TGTGCCAGCAGCTTAGGACCCTACAGGAACACCGGGGAGCTGTTTTTT

d_gene: -
v_gene: TRBV6-2/TRBV6-3
j_gene: TRBJ2-3
abundance: -
CDR3aa: CASEGSEEDTQYF
CDR3nt: TGTGCCAGCGAGGGTTCGGAGGAAGATACGCAGTATTTT

d_gene: -
v_gene: TRBV7-6
j_gene: TRBJ2-1
abundance: many
CDR3aa: CASSLGPGGSMIINEQFF
CDR3nt: TGTGCCAGCAGCTTAGGTCCGGGCGGGTCAATGATTATTAATGAGCAGTTCTTC

d_gene: -
v_gene: TRBV12-3/TRBV12-4
j_gene: TRBJ2-6
abundance: many
CDR3aa: CASRASGANVLTF
CDR3nt: TGTGCCAGTAGGGCCTCTGGGGCCAACGTCCTGACTTTC

d_gene: -
v_gene: TRBV18
j_gene: TRBJ2-3
abundance: few
CDR3aa: CASSPGGRTDTQYF
CDR3nt: TGTGCCAGCTCACCCGGGGGAAGGACAGATACGCAGTATTTT

d_gene: -
v_gene: TRBV6-2/TRBV6-3
j_gene: TRBJ2-2
abundance: -
CDR3aa: CASRERTGELFF
CDR3nt: TGTGCCAGCAGGGAGAGGACCGGGGAGCTGTTTTTT

d_gene: -
v_gene: TRBV2
j_gene: TRBJ2-1
abundance: many
CDR3aa: CASLGEYPLDEQFF
CDR3nt: TGTGCCAGCCTAGGGGAATACCCGTTGGATGAGCAGTTCTTC

d_gene: TRBD1
v_gene: TRBV27
j_gene: TRBJ1-5
abundance: few
CDR3aa: CASSRLGQDFIQPQHF
CDR3nt: TGTGCCAGCAGCCGATTGGGACAGGACTTTATTCAGCCCCAGCATTTT

d_gene: -
v_gene: TRBV6-6
j_gene: TRBJ1-5
abundance: many
CDR3aa: CASRPSSNQPQHF
CDR3nt: TGTGCCAGCAGACCATCCAGCAATCAGCCCCAGCATTTT

d_gene: TRBD1
v_gene: TRBV6-2/TRBV6-3
j_gene: TRBJ2-7
abundance: many
CDR3aa: CASSSHSRTGLDVQSYEQYF
CDR3nt: TGTGCCAGCAGTTCCCACTCCCGGACAGGGTTGGACGTTCAGTCCTACGAGCAGTACTTC

d_gene: -
v_gene: TRBV28
j_gene: TRBJ2-7
abundance: -
CDR3aa: CASSLTDPYEQYF
CDR3nt: TGTGCCAGCAGCTTAACCGATCCCTACGAGCAGTACTTC

d_gene: -
v_gene: TRBV20-1
j_gene: TRBJ1-1
abundance: few
CDR3aa: CSANDNRNTEAFF
CDR3nt: TGCAGTGCTAATGACAACCGAAACACTGAAGCTTTCTTT

d_gene: -
v_gene: TRBV28
j_gene: TRBJ1-6
abundance: -
CDR3aa: CASSFGPGALHF
CDR3nt: TGTGCCAGCAGTTTTGGTCCGGGGGCCCTCCACTTT

d_gene: -
v_gene: TRBV29-1
j_gene: TRBJ2-3
abundance: many
CDR3aa: CSPEGPEGTDTQYF
CDR3nt: TGCAGCCCAGAGGGACCTGAGGGCACAGATACGCAGTATTTT

d_gene: TRBD2
v_gene: TRBV7-2
j_gene: TRBJ2-5
abundance: many
CDR3aa: CASSSAGLQETQYF
CDR3nt: TGTGCCAGCAGCTCAGCGGGACTGCAAGAGACCCAGTACTTC

d_gene: -
v_gene: TRBV20-1
j_gene: TRBJ2-2
abundance: many
CDR3aa: CSAGRQTTGELFF
CDR3nt: TGCAGTGCTGGACGGCAAACCACCGGGGAGCTGTTTTTT

d_gene: -
v_gene: TRBV14
j_gene: TRBJ1-5
abundance: many
CDR3aa: CASSPGGRGNQPQHF
CDR3nt: TGTGCCAGCAGCCCAGGCGGCAGAGGCAATCAGCCCCAGCATTTT

d_gene: -
v_gene: TRBV27
j_gene: TRBJ2-2
abundance: few
CDR3aa: CASRQMNTGELFF
CDR3nt: TGTGCCAGCCGTCAGATGAACACCGGGGAGCTGTTTTTT

d_gene: TRBD1
v_gene: TRBV28
j_gene: TRBJ2-5
abundance: -
CDR3aa: CASRGGAETQYF
CDR3nt: TGTGCCAGTAGAGGGGGCGCCGAGACCCAGTACTTC

d_gene: TRBD2
v_gene: TRBV10-2
j_gene: TRBJ2-3
abundance: -
CDR3aa: CASSERRGGTDTQYF
CDR3nt: TGCGCCAGCAGTGAGAGGCGGGGGGGCACAGATACGCAGTATTTT

d_gene: -
v_gene: TRBV5-1
j_gene: TRBJ2-2
abundance: many
CDR3aa: CASSLDGGRGTGELFF
CDR3nt: TGCGCCAGCAGCTTGGATGGGGGGCGCGGCACCGGGGAGCTGTTTTTT

d_gene: -
v_gene: TRBV10-1
j_gene: TRBJ2-7
abundance: many
CDR3aa: CAVLFGEQYF
CDR3nt: TGCGCCGTACTTTTTGGCGAGCAGTACTTC

d_gene: -
v_gene: TRBV6-2/TRBV6-3
j_gene: TRBJ1-1
abundance: few
CDR3aa: CASTPPGPDTEAFF
CDR3nt: TGTGCCAGCACCCCGCCAGGCCCGGACACTGAAGCTTTCTTT

d_gene: -
v_gene: TRBV4-1
j_gene: TRBJ1-1
abundance: many
CDR3aa: CASERGEGLRTEAFF
CDR3nt: TGCGCCAGCGAGAGGGGGGAGGGGCTACGGACTGAAGCTTTCTTT

d_gene: -
v_gene: TRBV6-5
j_gene: TRBJ2-2
abundance: many
CDR3aa: CASSFGTGELFF
CDR3nt: TGTGCCAGCAGTTTCGGGACCGGGGAGCTGTTTTTT

d_gene: -
v_gene: TRBV19
j_gene: TRBJ2-6
abundance: many
CDR3aa: CASSGSGANVLTF
CDR3nt: TGTGCCAGTAGTGGATCTGGGGCCAACGTCCTGACTTTC

d_gene: -
v_gene: TRBV14
j_gene: TRBJ2-3
abundance: many
CDR3aa: CASSHPGSAGTDTQYF
CDR3nt: TGTGCCAGCAGCCACCCCGGGTCTGCGGGTACAGATACGCAGTATTTT

d_gene: TRBD2
v_gene: TRBV18
j_gene: TRBJ2-7
abundance: many
CDR3aa: CASSASAGGPYEQYF
CDR3nt: TGTGCCAGCTCGGCTTCCGCGGGGGGTCCCTACGAGCAGTACTTC

d_gene: TRBD1
v_gene: TRBV7-8
j_gene: TRBJ1-1
abundance: many
CDR3aa: CASSLRQGAAEAFF
CDR3nt: TGTGCCAGCAGCTTAAGACAGGGGGCAGCTGAAGCTTTCTTT

d_gene: TRBD1
v_gene: TRBV7-9
j_gene: TRBJ2-7
abundance: -
CDR3aa: CASSQGQGFDEQYF
CDR3nt: TGTGCCAGCAGTCAGGGACAGGGTTTCGACGAGCAGTACTTC

d_gene: -
v_gene: TRBV15
j_gene: TRBJ2-3
abundance: many
CDR3aa: CATSSDVMGAVISTDTQYF
CDR3nt: TGTGCCACCAGCAGTGACGTCATGGGGGCTGTAATCAGCACAGATACGCAGTATTTT

d_gene: -
v_gene: TRBV29-1
j_gene: TRBJ1-2
abundance: many
CDR3aa: CSVETDYYGYTF
CDR3nt: TGCAGCGTGGAGACAGACTACTATGGCTACACCTTC

d_gene: TRBD1
v_gene: TRBV28
j_gene: TRBJ2-6
abundance: many
CDR3aa: CASSLQGAGANVLTF
CDR3nt: TGTGCCAGCAGTTTACAGGGGGCCGGGGCCAACGTCCTGACTTTC

d_gene: -
v_gene: TRBV29-1
j_gene: TRBJ2-4
abundance: once
CDR3aa: CSVEDGASAKNIQYF
CDR3nt: TGCAGCGTTGAAGACGGGGCCTCGGCCAAAAACATTCAGTACTTC

d_gene: -
v_gene: TRBV4-1
j_gene: TRBJ1-4
abundance: few
CDR3aa: CASSQGPVANEKLFF
CDR3nt: TGCGCCAGCAGCCAAGGACCAGTCGCTAATGAAAAACTGTTTTTT

d_gene: -
v_gene: TRBV12-3/TRBV12-4
j_gene: TRBJ1-1
abundance: many
CDR3aa: CASSSTYRAFF
CDR3nt: TGTGCCAGCAGTTCGACCTATAGAGCTTTCTTT

d_gene: -
v_gene: TRBV29-1
j_gene: TRBJ1-5
abundance: few
CDR3aa: CSVEDPTGPQHF
CDR3nt: TGCAGCGTTGAAGATCCCACGGGGCCCCAGCATTTT

d_gene: -
v_gene: TRBV6-1
j_gene: TRBJ2-7
abundance: -
CDR3aa: CASGEPGQSYEQYF
CDR3nt: TGTGCCAGCGGTGAACCCGGGCAGTCCTACGAGCAGTACTTC

d_gene: -
v_gene: TRBV28
j_gene: TRBJ2-7
abundance: many
CDR3aa: CASSPPPLYEQYF
CDR3nt: TGTGCCAGCAGCCCCCCGCCCTTGTACGAGCAGTACTTC

d_gene: -
v_gene: TRBV28
j_gene: TRBJ1-2
abundance: many
CDR3aa: CASSSNRRPYGYTF
CDR3nt: TGTGCCAGCAGTTCAAACCGAAGGCCCTATGGCTACACCTTC

d_gene: -
v_gene: TRBV25-1
j_gene: TRBJ2-4
abundance: few
CDR3aa: CASSEHRGVNIQYF
CDR3nt: TGTGCCAGCAGTGAACATCGAGGGGTCAACATTCAGTACTTC

d_gene: -
v_gene: TRBV12-3/TRBV12-4
j_gene: TRBJ1-6
abundance: few
CDR3aa: CASSFAGDPLHF
CDR3nt: TGTGCCAGCAGTTTTGCCGGGGATCCCCTCCACTTT